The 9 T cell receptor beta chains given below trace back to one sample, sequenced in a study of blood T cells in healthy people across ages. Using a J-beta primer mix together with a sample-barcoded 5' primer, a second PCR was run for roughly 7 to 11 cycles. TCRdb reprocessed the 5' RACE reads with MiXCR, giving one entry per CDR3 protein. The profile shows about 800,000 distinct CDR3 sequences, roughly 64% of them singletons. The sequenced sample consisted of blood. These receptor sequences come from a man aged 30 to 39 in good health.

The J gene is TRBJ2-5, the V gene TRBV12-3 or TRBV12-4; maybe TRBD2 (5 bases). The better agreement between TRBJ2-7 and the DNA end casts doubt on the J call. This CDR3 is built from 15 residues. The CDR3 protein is CASSPEGFFLYEQYF. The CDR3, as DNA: TGTGCCAGCAGTCCTGAGGGATTTTTCCTCTACGAGCAGTACTTC.

In DNA form, the CDR3 reads TGCGCCAGCAGCCAGACGGGACCCGATGAAAAACTGTTTTTT. Translation gives CASSQTGPDEKLFF. The rearrangement links TRBV10-1 to TRBJ1-4; weak D call: TRBD1 (5 bases). The CDR3 is 14 residues long. CDR1 is WNHNN and CDR2 is SYGVQD in the germline V gene (reference sequence). Trimming took 6 bases from V and 6 from J, leaving 14 bases between them.

The DNA of the CDR3 is TGTGCCACCAGCAGGGGTCTCGGCGCCCTAATGGGTGAGCAGTTCTTC. Translating it yields CATSRGLGALMGEQFF. The chain couples TRBV15 to TRBJ2-1; no clear D gene. The V end was cut by 3 bases, the J end by 9 bases, with 21 bases between. This CDR3 is 16 amino acids long. The V gene's germline CDR1 is LNHNV and CDR2 YYDKDF (reference sequence). Using reference TRBV15 and TRBJ2-1 for the parts outside the CDR3, the full variable domain is DAMVIQNPRYQVTQFGKPVTLSCSQTLNHNVMYWYQQKSSQAPKLLFHYYDKDFNNEADTPDNFQSRRPNTSFCFLDIRSPGLGDTAMYLCATSRGLGALMGEQFFGPGTRLTVL.

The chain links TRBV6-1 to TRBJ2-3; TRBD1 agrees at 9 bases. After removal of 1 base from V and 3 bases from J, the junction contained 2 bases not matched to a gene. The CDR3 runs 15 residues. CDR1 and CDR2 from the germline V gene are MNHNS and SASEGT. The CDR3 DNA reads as TGTGCCAGCAGTGAAGGGGGGACAGGGACAGATACGCAGTATTTT. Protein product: CASSEGGTGTDTQYF.

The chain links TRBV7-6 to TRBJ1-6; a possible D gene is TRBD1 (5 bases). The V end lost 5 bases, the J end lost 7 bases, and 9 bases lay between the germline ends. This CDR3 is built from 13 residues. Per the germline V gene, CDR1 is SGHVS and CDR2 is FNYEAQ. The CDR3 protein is CASSPRDNSPLHF. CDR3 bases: TGTGCCAGCAGCCCTCGGGACAATTCACCCCTCCACTTT.

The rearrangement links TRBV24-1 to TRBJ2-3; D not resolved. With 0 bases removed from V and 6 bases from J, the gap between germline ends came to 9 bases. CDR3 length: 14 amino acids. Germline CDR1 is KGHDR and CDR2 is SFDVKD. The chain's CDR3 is CATSDLQLGDTQYF. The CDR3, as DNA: TGTGCCACCAGTGATTTGCAGCTGGGCGATACGCAGTATTTT.

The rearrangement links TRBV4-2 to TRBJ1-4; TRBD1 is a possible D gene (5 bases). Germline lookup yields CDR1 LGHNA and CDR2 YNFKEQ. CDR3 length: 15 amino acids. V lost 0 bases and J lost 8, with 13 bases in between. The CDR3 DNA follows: TGTGCCAGCAGCCAAGATACTGATGGGGGAGAAAAACTGTTTTTT. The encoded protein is CASSQDTDGGEKLFF.

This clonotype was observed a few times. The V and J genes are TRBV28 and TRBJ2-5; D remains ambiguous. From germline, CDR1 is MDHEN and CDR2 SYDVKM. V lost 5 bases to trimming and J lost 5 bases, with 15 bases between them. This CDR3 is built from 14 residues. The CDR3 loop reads CASSPSSGVETQYF. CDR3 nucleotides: TGTGCCAGCAGTCCATCCTCCGGTGTGGAGACCCAGTACTTC. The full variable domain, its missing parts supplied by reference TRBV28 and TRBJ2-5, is DVKVTQSSRYLVKRTGEKVFLECVQDMDHENMFWYRQDPGLGLRLIYFSYDVKMKEKGDIPEGYSVSREKKERFSLILESASTNQTSMYLCASSPSSGVETQYFGPGTRLLVL.

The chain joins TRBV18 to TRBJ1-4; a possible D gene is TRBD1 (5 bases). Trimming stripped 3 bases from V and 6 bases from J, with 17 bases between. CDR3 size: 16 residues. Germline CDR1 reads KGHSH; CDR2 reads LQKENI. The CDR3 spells CASSPTKGVSDEKLFF. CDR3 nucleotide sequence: TGTGCCAGCTCACCCACAAAAGGGGTTTCGGATGAAAAACTGTTTTTT.